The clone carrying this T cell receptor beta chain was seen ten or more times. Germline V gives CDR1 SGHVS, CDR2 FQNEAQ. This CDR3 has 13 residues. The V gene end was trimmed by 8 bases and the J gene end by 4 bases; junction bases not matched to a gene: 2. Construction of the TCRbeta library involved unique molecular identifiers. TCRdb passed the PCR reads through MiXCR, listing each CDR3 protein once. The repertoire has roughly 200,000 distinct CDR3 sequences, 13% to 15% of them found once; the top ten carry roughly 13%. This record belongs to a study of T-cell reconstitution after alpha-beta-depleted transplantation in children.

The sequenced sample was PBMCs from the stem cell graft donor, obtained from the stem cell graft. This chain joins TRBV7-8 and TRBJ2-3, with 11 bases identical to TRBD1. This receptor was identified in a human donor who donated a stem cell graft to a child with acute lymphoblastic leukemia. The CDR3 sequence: CASGTGGPDTQYF. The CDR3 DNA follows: TGTGCCAGCGGGACAGGGGGACCAGATACGCAGTATTTT.